This is a list of T cell receptor beta chains from one sample in a study of Ad26.COV2.S vaccination and SARS-CoV-2 variants. Assay used: immunoSEQ multiplex PCR; TCRdb lists only in-frame clones, some missing. The sample has about 480,000 clones, 70% to 90% seen once. The sample was peripheral blood, taken in a trial of Ad26.COV2.S vaccine versus placebo. The receptor source for this set is a person aged 18-60 years who received the Ad26.COV2.S COVID-19 vaccine or a placebo. The CDR3 runs from the conserved cysteine through the conserved F or W. The D gene is left open where the match is weak. The size field is filled for only some rows; it gives once, few, many or a size class.

CDR3 length: 15; D gene: TRBD1; J gene: TRBJ1-2; V gene: TRBV2; clone size: .; CDR3 protein: CASSPSGTGAYGYTF; CDR3 DNA: TGTGCCAGCAGTCCCTCCGGGACAGGGGCCTATGGCTACACCTTC
CDR3 length: 16; D gene: .; J gene: TRBJ1-6; V gene: TRBV19; clone size: once; CDR3 protein: CASTPREGSGNSPLHF; CDR3 DNA: TGTGCCAGTACTCCGAGGGAGGGATCGGGTAATTCACCCCTCCACTTT
CDR3 length: 16; D gene: .; J gene: TRBJ2-1; V gene: TRBV24-1; clone size: .; CDR3 protein: CATSDRFLDRDNEQFF; CDR3 DNA: TGTGCCACCAGTGACCGATTTCTGGACAGAGACAATGAGCAGTTCTTC
CDR3 length: 12; D gene: .; J gene: TRBJ2-7; V gene: TRBV6-5; clone size: .; CDR3 protein: CASSLTGGEQYF; CDR3 DNA: TGTGCCAGCAGCCTGACAGGTGGCGAGCAGTACTTC
CDR3 length: 16; D gene: .; J gene: TRBJ2-5; V gene: TRBV6-6; clone size: once; CDR3 protein: CASSWPGTRTKETQYF; CDR3 DNA: TGTGCCAGCAGTTGGCCAGGGACAAGAACAAAAGAGACCCAGTACTTC
CDR3 length: 15; D gene: TRBD1; J gene: TRBJ2-5; V gene: TRBV9; clone size: .; CDR3 protein: CASSPRTGGQETQYF; CDR3 DNA: TGTGCCAGCAGCCCCCGGACAGGGGGCCAAGAGACCCAGTACTTC
CDR3 length: 14; D gene: .; J gene: TRBJ2-7; V gene: TRBV9; clone size: .; CDR3 protein: CASSRLGQSYEQYF; CDR3 DNA: TGTGCCAGCAGCCGATTAGGTCAGTCCTACGAGCAGTACTTC
CDR3 length: 16; D gene: TRBD2; J gene: TRBJ2-5; V gene: TRBV28; clone size: .; CDR3 protein: CASSPVGVAGQETQYF; CDR3 DNA: TGTGCCAGCAGTCCTGTAGGGGTAGCGGGGCAAGAGACCCAGTACTTC
CDR3 length: 11; D gene: .; J gene: TRBJ2-5; V gene: TRBV2; clone size: .; CDR3 protein: CASREGGTQYF; CDR3 DNA: TGTGCCAGCAGGGAAGGAGGGACCCAGTACTTC
CDR3 length: 16; D gene: .; J gene: TRBJ2-7; V gene: TRBV5-6; clone size: .; CDR3 protein: CASSHWLPGYRYEQYF; CDR3 DNA: TGTGCCAGCAGCCATTGGCTGCCCGGGTATCGGTACGAGCAGTACTTC
CDR3 length: 15; D gene: .; J gene: TRBJ2-2; V gene: TRBV7-9; clone size: .; CDR3 protein: CASSLVAGNTGELFF; CDR3 DNA: TGTGCCAGCAGCTTAGTGGCTGGAAACACCGGGGAGCTGTTTTTT
CDR3 length: 15; D gene: TRBD1; J gene: TRBJ1-4; V gene: TRBV2; clone size: once; CDR3 protein: CASSQDRGLNEKLFF; CDR3 DNA: TGTGCCAGCAGTCAGGACAGGGGGCTTAATGAAAAACTGTTTTTT
CDR3 length: 12; D gene: .; J gene: TRBJ2-5; V gene: TRBV7-9; clone size: .; CDR3 protein: CASSFTQGTQYF; CDR3 DNA: TGTGCCAGCAGCTTTACCCAAGGGACCCAGTACTTC
CDR3 length: 17; D gene: TRBD2; J gene: TRBJ2-3; V gene: TRBV6-1; clone size: .; CDR3 protein: CASSELSLAGIGDTQYF; CDR3 DNA: TGTGCCAGCAGTGAATTATCCCTAGCGGGAATCGGAGATACGCAGTATTTT
CDR3 length: 14; D gene: .; J gene: TRBJ1-2; V gene: TRBV30; clone size: .; CDR3 protein: CAWSVSSSFYGYTF; CDR3 DNA: TGTGCCTGGAGTGTATCGAGCAGTTTCTATGGCTACACCTTC
CDR3 length: 14; D gene: TRBD1; J gene: TRBJ1-1; V gene: TRBV19; clone size: .; CDR3 protein: CASSERTGGTEAFF; CDR3 DNA: TGTGCCAGTAGTGAAAGGACAGGGGGGACTGAAGCTTTCTTT
CDR3 length: 14; D gene: TRBD1; J gene: TRBJ1-1; V gene: TRBV6-6; clone size: .; CDR3 protein: CASRPPGQGTEAFF; CDR3 DNA: TGTGCCAGCAGGCCACCGGGACAGGGGACTGAAGCTTTCTTT
CDR3 length: 21; D gene: TRBD1; J gene: TRBJ1-5; V gene: TRBV24-1; clone size: once; CDR3 protein: CATSDFGAGQGDLYSNQPQHF; CDR3 DNA: TGTGCCACCAGTGATTTTGGAGCGGGACAGGGTGACTTATATAGCAATCAGCCCCAGCATTTT
CDR3 length: 14; D gene: .; J gene: TRBJ1-4; V gene: TRBV28; clone size: .; CDR3 protein: CASSLSMVGEKLFF; CDR3 DNA: TGTGCCAGCAGTTTATCTATGGTTGGAGAAAAACTGTTTTTT
CDR3 length: 16; D gene: TRBD1; J gene: TRBJ2-3; V gene: TRBV29-1; clone size: .; CDR3 protein: CSVGSAGGERPDTQYF; CDR3 DNA: TGCAGCGTTGGGTCGGCAGGGGGCGAGAGGCCAGATACGCAGTATTTT
CDR3 length: 14; D gene: .; J gene: TRBJ1-1; V gene: TRBV19; clone size: once; CDR3 protein: CASSTRGRGTEAFF; CDR3 DNA: TGTGCCAGTAGTACCCGCGGGCGGGGGACTGAAGCTTTCTTT
CDR3 length: 12; D gene: .; J gene: TRBJ2-3; V gene: TRBV12-3/TRBV12-4; clone size: .; CDR3 protein: CASSFVTDTQYF; CDR3 DNA: TGTGCCAGCAGTTTCGTGACAGATACGCAGTATTTT
CDR3 length: 20; D gene: .; J gene: TRBJ2-3; V gene: TRBV15; clone size: .; CDR3 protein: CATSSPYAPRVPGKTDTQYF; CDR3 DNA: TGTGCCACCAGCAGCCCTTACGCCCCTAGGGTTCCGGGGAAGACAGATACGCAGTATTTT
CDR3 length: 14; D gene: TRBD1; J gene: TRBJ2-7; V gene: TRBV11-1; clone size: .; CDR3 protein: CASSTTDRGYEQYF; CDR3 DNA: TGTGCCAGCAGCACAACCGACAGGGGCTACGAGCAGTACTTC
CDR3 length: 15; D gene: .; J gene: TRBJ1-2; V gene: TRBV14; clone size: .; CDR3 protein: CASSQGPTANYGYTF; CDR3 DNA: TGTGCCAGCAGCCAGGGGCCGACAGCTAACTATGGCTACACCTTC
CDR3 length: 14; D gene: .; J gene: TRBJ2-7; V gene: TRBV7-2; clone size: .; CDR3 protein: CASLSWAGDYEQYF; CDR3 DNA: TGTGCCAGCCTTTCGTGGGCAGGGGATTACGAGCAGTACTTC
CDR3 length: 15; D gene: .; J gene: TRBJ2-1; V gene: TRBV29-1; clone size: .; CDR3 protein: CSVEDPRRADNEQFF; CDR3 DNA: TGCAGCGTTGAAGACCCAAGGCGGGCGGACAATGAGCAGTTCTTC
CDR3 length: 13; D gene: .; J gene: TRBJ2-1; V gene: TRBV5-1; clone size: .; CDR3 protein: CASSLRRNNEQFF; CDR3 DNA: TGCGCCAGCAGCTTGAGACGGAACAATGAGCAGTTCTTC
CDR3 length: 17; D gene: TRBD1; J gene: TRBJ2-3; V gene: TRBV7-2; clone size: once; CDR3 protein: CASSPWPGTASTDTQYF; CDR3 DNA: TGTGCCAGCAGCCCTTGGCCAGGGACAGCTAGCACAGATACGCAGTATTTT
CDR3 length: 15; D gene: .; J gene: TRBJ1-6; V gene: TRBV28; clone size: few; CDR3 protein: CASSITGSVNSPLHF; CDR3 DNA: TGTGCCAGCAGTATTACAGGGTCGGTGAATTCACCCCTCCACTTT
CDR3 length: 13; D gene: .; J gene: TRBJ1-5; V gene: TRBV19; clone size: .; CDR3 protein: CASSAHKDQPQHF; CDR3 DNA: TGTGCCAGTAGTGCCCACAAAGATCAGCCCCAGCATTTT
CDR3 length: 12; D gene: .; J gene: TRBJ2-5; V gene: TRBV5-1; clone size: .; CDR3 protein: CASSLAGETQYF; CDR3 DNA: TGCGCCAGCAGTCTCGCGGGGGAGACCCAGTACTTC